A selection of T cell receptor beta chains follows, all from one sample in a study of T cells expressing NK-cell markers. TCRdb reprocessed the 5' RACE reads; each CDR3 protein has one entry and no DNA is given. The specimen's table records 150,000 or so distinct CDR3 sequences. The sample comprised blood T cells: a sorted CD56 or NKG2C T cell subset, CD4+ or CD8+ T cells, or bulk PBMC T cells (not recorded which). These TCRs come from a woman between 18 and 69 years old in good health. Each CDR3 is given with its conserved first and last residue. Clone size is shown for a subset of rows, as once, few, many or a class of expanded clone.

TRBJ2-3,TRBV20-1,.,CSARLPLADTQYF
TRBJ1-2,TRBV10-3,.,CATRQDASNGYTF
TRBJ2-7,TRBV29-1,.,CSVGTWVLNYEQYF
TRBJ1-2,TRBV10-3,.,CAISGNYGYTF
TRBJ1-2,TRBV18,.,CASSPEMGGDRGYTF
TRBJ1-5,TRBV29-1,.,CSVRDNINQPQHF
TRBJ2-7,TRBV28,.,CASSVQGTGYSYEQYF
TRBJ1-6,TRBV11-1,.,CASSLSRVGNSPLHF
TRBJ2-7,TRBV21-1,.,CALGGHSYEQYF
TRBJ2-7,TRBV7-2,.,CASSPDGFYEQYF
TRBJ1-2,TRBV20-1,.,CSQGTNYGYTF
TRBJ1-6,TRBV2,.,CASSEARNRVNSPLHF
TRBJ1-5,TRBV20-1,.,CSAMIGNQPQHF
TRBJ1-1,TRBV7-2,.,CASSPDSQGPEAFF
TRBJ2-4,TRBV6-1,.,CASRRDRVENIQYF
TRBJ2-7,TRBV7-3,.,CASSLPGAIYEQYF
TRBJ2-5,TRBV5-1,.,CASSFRDRGQATQYF
TRBJ2-1,TRBV3-1,.,CASSLHKGAAEQFF
TRBJ2-5,TRBV14,.,CASSHHGGPETQYF
TRBJ1-3,TRBV9,.,CASSVSWGLVSGNTIYF
TRBJ2-6,TRBV15,.,CATSRVKGGANVLTF
TRBJ1-1,TRBV7-9,.,CASGRGKADTEAFF
TRBJ2-5,TRBV5-4,.,CASSLGGAWAQETQYF
TRBJ2-3,TRBV6-1,.,CASQARGIVDTQYF
TRBJ1-4,TRBV6-5,medium-sized,CASSFSPNEKLFF
TRBJ2-7,TRBV6-1,.,CATTLGVTSDYEQYF
TRBJ1-4,TRBV20-1,.,CSATRRMGEKLFF
TRBJ2-7,TRBV20-1,.,CSAGPTTGTAYEQYF
TRBJ1-6,TRBV5-1,.,CASSLNGERNSPLHF
TRBJ2-2,TRBV19,.,CATQDIAGGIGELFF
TRBJ2-3,TRBV7-2,.,CASSLGASTQYF
TRBJ2-7,TRBV5-1,.,CASSPGPTSGGLYEQYF
TRBJ2-2,TRBV5-1,.,CASSLEASGRGSGELFF
TRBJ1-5,TRBV3-1,.,CASSQVAGSDQPQHF
TRBJ1-5,TRBV12-3/TRBV12-4,.,CASSFSVGTGGSQPQHF
TRBJ1-1,TRBV18,.,CAATGGMNTEAFF
TRBJ2-2,TRBV3-1,.,CASSLRGRAGDTGELFF
TRBJ2-7,TRBV9,.,CASSPHLSSGRYEQYF
TRBJ1-3,TRBV24-1,.,CATSEGPDGNTIYF
TRBJ2-2,TRBV27,.,CASRSGVNTGELFF
TRBJ2-7,TRBV10-2,.,CASTRTYSQSSYEQYF
TRBJ1-1,TRBV6-1,.,CASRFDRYTEAFF
TRBJ2-3,TRBV29-1,.,CSVDSGTQDTQYF
TRBJ2-3,TRBV12-3/TRBV12-4,.,CASSLMADTQYF
TRBJ1-1,TRBV12-3/TRBV12-4,.,CASSFKEKAFF
TRBJ1-1,TRBV6-2/TRBV6-3,.,CASRPDRWENTEAFF
TRBJ2-7,TRBV6-1,.,CASSSGTGPYEQYF
TRBJ2-5,TRBV3-1,.,CASSQAGLAGAETQYF
TRBJ2-5,TRBV10-3,.,CAISPGTVSETQYF
TRBJ1-5,TRBV30,.,CAWSSQVDQPQHF
TRBJ2-7,TRBV5-1,.,CASSLAWGRVSYEQYF
TRBJ2-1,TRBV11-3,.,CASSHLAGANNEQFF
TRBJ2-3,TRBV12-3/TRBV12-4,.,CASSFYGGNTDTQYF
TRBJ1-5,TRBV20-1,.,CSARSGSGHNQPQHF
TRBJ2-1,TRBV28,.,CASRQTPGTGGSSSYNEQFF
TRBJ2-5,TRBV2,.,CASSSRPGVQETQYF
TRBJ2-2,TRBV20-1,.,CSASITLGGELFF